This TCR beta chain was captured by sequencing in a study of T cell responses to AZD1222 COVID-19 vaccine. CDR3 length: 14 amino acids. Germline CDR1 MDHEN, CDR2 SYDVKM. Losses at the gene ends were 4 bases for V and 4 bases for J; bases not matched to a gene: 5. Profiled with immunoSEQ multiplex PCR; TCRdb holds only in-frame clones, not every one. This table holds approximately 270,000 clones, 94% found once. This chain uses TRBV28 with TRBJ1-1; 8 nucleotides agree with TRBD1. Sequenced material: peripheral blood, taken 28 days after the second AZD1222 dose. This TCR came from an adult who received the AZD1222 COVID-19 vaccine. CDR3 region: CASSSTGDGTEAFF. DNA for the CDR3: TGTGCCAGCAGTTCGACAGGGGACGGCACTGAAGCTTTCTTT.